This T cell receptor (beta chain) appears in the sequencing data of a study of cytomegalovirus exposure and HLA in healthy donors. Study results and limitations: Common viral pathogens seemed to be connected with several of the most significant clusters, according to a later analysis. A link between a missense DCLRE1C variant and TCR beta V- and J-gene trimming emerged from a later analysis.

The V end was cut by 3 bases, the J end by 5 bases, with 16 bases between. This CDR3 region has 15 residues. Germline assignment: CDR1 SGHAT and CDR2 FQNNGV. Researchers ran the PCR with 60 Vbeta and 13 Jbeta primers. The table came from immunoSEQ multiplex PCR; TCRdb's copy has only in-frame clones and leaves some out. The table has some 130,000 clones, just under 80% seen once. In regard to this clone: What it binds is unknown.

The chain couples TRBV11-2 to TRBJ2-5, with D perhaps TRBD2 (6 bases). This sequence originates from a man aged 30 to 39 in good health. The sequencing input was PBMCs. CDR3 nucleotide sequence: TGTGCCAGCAGCTTGAATAGACTAGTTTATGAGACCCAGTACTTC. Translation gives CASSLNRLVYETQYF.